This T cell receptor (beta chain) was sequenced for a study of regulatory T cells in long-lasting Graves disease. Turning to the study itself: Over-5-year antithyroid drug use with positive TSH receptor antibodies defined persistent Graves' disease in the study.

In this sample, this clonotype turned up many times. As yet, its antigen is unknown. Overall study findings and caveats: Between persistent patients, 2,500 to 3,500 public clonotypes were shared, exceeding the approximately 900 shared between new patients.

Time point of the sample: persistent/refractory GD, antithyroid drugs over 5 years with positive TRAb. Researchers made the TCR library from RNA that was extracted from PBMCs. Germline CDR1 is SNHLY and CDR2 is FYNNEI. V lost 4 bases, J lost 2 bases, and 7 bases stayed unmatched. The CDR3 is made up of 15 amino acids. CDR3-region Arm-PCR and iRepertoire HTBI primers produced the TCR beta libraries. In the source study's methods: Identified segments across samples numbered roughly 60 TRBV and more than 11 TRBJ. TCRdb processed the multiplex PCR reads anew with MiXCR; each CDR3 protein has one entry. In this record, the V and J calls reflect TCRdb's handling and not the investigators' own analysis. The data contain roughly 500,000 distinct CDR3 sequences, roughly a fifth of them singletons.

The input for sequencing was peripheral blood mononuclear cells (PBMCs), taken when the disease was refractory, from a patient treated with antithyroid drugs. The source is a female donor with Graves disease. The chain has TRBV2 and TRBJ2-7; 8 bases fit TRBD2. The CDR3 here is CASSAGRGGPYEQYF. As DNA, the CDR3 is TGTGCCAGCAGTGCGGGACGGGGGGGTCCCTACGAGCAGTACTTC.